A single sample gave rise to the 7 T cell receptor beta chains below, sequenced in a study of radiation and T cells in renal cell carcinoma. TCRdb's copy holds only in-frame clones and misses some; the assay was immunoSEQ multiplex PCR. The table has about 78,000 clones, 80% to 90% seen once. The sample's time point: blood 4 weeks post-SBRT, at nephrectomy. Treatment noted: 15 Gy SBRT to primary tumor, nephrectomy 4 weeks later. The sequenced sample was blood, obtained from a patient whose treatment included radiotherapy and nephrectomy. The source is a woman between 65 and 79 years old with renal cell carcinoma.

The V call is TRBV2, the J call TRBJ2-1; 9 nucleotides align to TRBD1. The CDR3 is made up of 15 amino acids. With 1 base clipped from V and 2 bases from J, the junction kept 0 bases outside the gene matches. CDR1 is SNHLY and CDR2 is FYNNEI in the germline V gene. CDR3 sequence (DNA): TGTGCCAGCAGTGAAGGACAGGGGGCCTACAATGAGCAGTTCTTC. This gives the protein CASSEGQGAYNEQFF.

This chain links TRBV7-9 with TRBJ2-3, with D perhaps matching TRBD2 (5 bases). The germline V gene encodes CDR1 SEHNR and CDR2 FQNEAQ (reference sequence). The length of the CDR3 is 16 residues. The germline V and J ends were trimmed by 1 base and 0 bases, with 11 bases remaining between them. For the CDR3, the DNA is TGTGCCAGCAGCTTAGTAATCTCGGGAAGCACAGATACGCAGTATTTT. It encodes CASSLVISGSTDTQYF.

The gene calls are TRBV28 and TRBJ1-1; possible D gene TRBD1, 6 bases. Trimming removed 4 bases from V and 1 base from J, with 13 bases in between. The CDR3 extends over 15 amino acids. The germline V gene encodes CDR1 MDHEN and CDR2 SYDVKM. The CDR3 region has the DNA TGTGCCAGCAGTTCTCCCAGGGGCAGGAACACTGAAGCTTTCTTT. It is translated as CASSSPRGRNTEAFF.

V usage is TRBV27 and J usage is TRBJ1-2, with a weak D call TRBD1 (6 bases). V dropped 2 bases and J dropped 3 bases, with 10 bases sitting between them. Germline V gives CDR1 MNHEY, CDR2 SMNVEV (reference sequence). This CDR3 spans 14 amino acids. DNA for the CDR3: TGTGCCAGCAGTTTAGGGGGCGCTCACTATGGCTACACCTTC. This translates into CASSLGGAHYGYTF.

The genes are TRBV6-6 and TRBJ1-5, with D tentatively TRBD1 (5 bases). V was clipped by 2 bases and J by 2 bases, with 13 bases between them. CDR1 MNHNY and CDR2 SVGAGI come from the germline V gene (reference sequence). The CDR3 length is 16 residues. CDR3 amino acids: CASSYVAGRGNQPQHF. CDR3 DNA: TGTGCCAGCAGTTACGTGGCAGGGCGCGGCAATCAGCCCCAGCATTTT.

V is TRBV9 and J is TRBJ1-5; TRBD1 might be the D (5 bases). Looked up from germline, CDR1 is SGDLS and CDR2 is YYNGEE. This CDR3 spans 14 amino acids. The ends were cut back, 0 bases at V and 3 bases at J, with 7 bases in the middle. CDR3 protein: CASSVGGLNQPQHF. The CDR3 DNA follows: TGTGCCAGCAGCGTAGGGGGCCTCAATCAGCCCCAGCATTTT.

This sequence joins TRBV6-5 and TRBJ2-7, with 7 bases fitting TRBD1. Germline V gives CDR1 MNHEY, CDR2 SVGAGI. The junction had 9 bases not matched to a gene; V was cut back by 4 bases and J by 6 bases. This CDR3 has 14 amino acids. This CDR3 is CASSFQGQIGEQYF. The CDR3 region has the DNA TGTGCCAGCAGTTTTCAGGGACAGATTGGCGAGCAGTACTTC.